Below, 22 T cell receptor beta chains from the same sample are listed, as sequenced in a study of post-analysis software for immune sequencing data. Points from the study as a whole: Controls had lower frequencies than patients of four or five TRBV segments, which included TRBV5-6, TRBV5-1 and TRBV20-1.

cDNA libraries of TCR beta carried unique molecular identifiers. TCRdb reprocessed the PCR reads via MiXCR and lists one record per CDR3 protein. This sample carries more than 500,000 distinct CDR3 sequences, 30% to 40% of them seen once, and the ten largest clones take around 6.1%. For these receptors, no antigen is known. Sequencing was done on a sample of blood. These receptors all stem from a girl aged 2 to 17 with multiple sclerosis.

J is TRBJ1-5 and V is TRBV12-3 or TRBV12-4; no clear D gene. The CDR3 totals 15 residues. The ends were cut back, 3 bases at V and 4 bases at J, with 13 bases in the middle. CDR3 sequence (DNA): TGTGCCAGCAGTTTTAGGTGGGGAGTTAATCAGCCCCAGCATTTT. This translates into CASSFRWGVNQPQHF.

This chain links TRBV20-1 with TRBJ1-2, with unresolved D. The germline gives CDR1 DFQATT, CDR2 SNEGSKA (reference sequence). Trimming pared 4 bases from V and 4 bases from J, leaving 16 bases between. This CDR3 is built from 14 residues. Here the CDR3 reads CSATEGVGSYGYTF. Here the CDR3 DNA reads TGCAGTGCTACCGAGGGAGTTGGGAGCTATGGCTACACCTTC.

The chain has TRBV20-1 and TRBJ2-3; no definite D call. Trimming took off 3 bases at V and 5 bases at J, with 6 bases between the two ends. Germline values: CDR1 DFQATT, CDR2 SNEGSKA (reference sequence). The length of the CDR3 is 11 residues. The CDR3 is CSASSIDTQYF. CDR3 DNA sequence: TGCAGTGCTAGTTCCATAGATACGCAGTATTTT.

The table lists this clonotype with a few counts. The chain links TRBV20-1 to TRBJ2-1; 11 positions agree with TRBD2. After removal of 4 bases from V and 2 bases from J, the junction contained 19 bases not matched to a gene. The germline CDR1 and CDR2 sequences are DFQATT and SNEGSKA (reference sequence). The CDR3 has 20 amino acids. CDR3 coding DNA: TGCAGTGCTACCCCCAGTTGGCGCGGACTAGCGGGTCAAACCTACAATGAGCAGTTCTTC. It encodes CSATPSWRGLAGQTYNEQFF.

The chain joins TRBV6-2 or TRBV6-3 to TRBJ1-5, with D perhaps matching TRBD1 (5 bases). CDR1 is MNHEY, CDR2 SVGEGT, per germline. The CDR3 length is 13 residues. V lost 2 bases and J 4 bases, leaving 6 bases between the germline ends. For the CDR3, the DNA is TGTGCCAGCAGTTACGGGGCTAATCAGCCCCAGCATTTT. Residues: CASSYGANQPQHF.

This clonotype appeared a few times. The chain uses TRBV20-1 and TRBJ2-7, with D tentatively TRBD1 or TRBD2 (5 bases each). The V end lost 6 bases, the J end lost 2 bases, and 14 bases lay between the germline ends. The CDR3 runs to 13 residues. The germline gives CDR1 DFQATT, CDR2 SNEGSKA (reference sequence). CDR3 amino acids: CSARDPVAYEQYF. CDR3 DNA sequence: TGCAGTGCGAGGGACCCTGTGGCCTACGAGCAGTACTTC.

This clonotype has just a few counts. The chain combines TRBV3-1 with TRBJ2-4; TRBD2 is a possible D gene (6 bases). The CDR3 is 16 residues long. V shed 0 bases and J shed 2 bases, with 11 bases lying between them. Germline values: CDR1 LGHDT, CDR2 YNNKEL (reference sequence). The CDR3, as DNA: TGTGCCAGCAGCCAAGACTTCGGGGGTACCAAAAACATTCAGTACTTC. Protein: CASSQDFGGTKNIQYF. Drawing the rest from reference TRBV3-1 and TRBJ2-4, the complete variable domain is DTAVSQTPKYLVTQMGNDKSIKCEQNLGHDTMYWYKQDSKKFLKIMFSYNNKELIINETVPNRFSPKSPDKAHLNLHINSLELGDSAVYFCASSQDFGGTKNIQYFGAGTRLSVL.

The chain is built from TRBV6-5 and TRBJ2-3, with 9 positions matching TRBD1. The CDR3 sequence is 15 residues long. The V and J ends lost 7 bases and 5 bases, in that order; junction bases with no gene match: 10. CDR1 and CDR2 from the germline V gene are MNHEY and SVGAGI. This CDR3 is CASTKPGQGIDTQYF. The CDR3 coding sequence is TGTGCCAGCACCAAACCCGGACAGGGGATAGATACGCAGTATTTT.

The J gene is TRBJ2-1, the V gene TRBV11-2; unclear D gene. V gave up 2 bases and J gave up 4 bases, with 12 bases separating them. This CDR3 is 15 amino acids long. Germline loops: CDR1 SGHAT, CDR2 FQNNGV. In DNA, the CDR3 is TGTGCCAGCAGCTTATCGCCAGGCCAATACAATGAGCAGTTCTTC. Its protein is CASSLSPGQYNEQFF. Full variable domain (outside the CDR3, taken from reference TRBV11-2 and TRBJ2-1): EAGVAQSPRYKIIEKRQSVAFWCNPISGHATLYWYQQILGQGPKLLIQFQNNGVVDDSQLPKDRFSAERLKGVDSTLKIQPAKLEDSAVYLCASSLSPGQYNEQFFGPGTRLTVL.

V gene TRBV24-1 combines with J gene TRBJ1-1; D is unclear. There are 13 residues in the CDR3. Germline V CDR1 and CDR2: KGHDR, SFDVKD. Trimming took 5 bases from V and 5 from J, leaving 11 bases between them. The CDR3 region is CATSAYGVTEAFF. The DNA of the CDR3 is TGTGCCACCAGTGCTTACGGGGTTACTGAAGCTTTCTTT.

The genes are TRBV5-1 and TRBJ1-5, with D perhaps matching TRBD1 (6 bases). Deletions cut 4 bases from V and 2 bases from J, with 16 bases between. The length of the CDR3 is 16 residues. Germline CDR1 SGHRS, CDR2 YFSETQ. CDR3 DNA: TGCGCCAGCAGCGCCGGAGACAGGTCGGGCAATCAGCCCCAGCATTTT. Protein product: CASSAGDRSGNQPQHF.

The chain employs TRBV20-1 and TRBJ2-5, with D perhaps matching TRBD1 or TRBD2 (5 bases each). The CDR3 is 15 amino acids. Per the germline V gene, CDR1 is DFQATT and CDR2 is SNEGSKA (reference sequence). Trimming cost V 1 base and J 5 bases, with 17 bases left between them. The CDR3 DNA sequence: TGCAGTGCTAGAGTGGCTAGAGGGGAACGGGAGACCCAGTACTTC. Its protein is CSARVARGERETQYF.

This clonotype was detected only a few times. The rearrangement links TRBV20-1 to TRBJ2-3, with 11 positions matching TRBD2. Unmatched junction bases numbered 15, after V lost 6 bases and J lost 7 bases. The CDR3 is made up of 16 amino acids. CDR1 is DFQATT and CDR2 is SNEGSKA in the germline V gene (reference sequence). For the CDR3, the DNA is TGCAGTGCCCTGCCTCTGAATAGCGGGGGGGCGTATACGCAGTATTTT. It specifies CSALPLNSGGAYTQYF.

V is TRBV29-1 and J is TRBJ1-4; weak D call: TRBD1 (6 bases). Trimming shortened V by 0 bases and J by 11 bases, and 13 bases separated the two germline ends. The CDR3 runs 13 residues. The germline gives CDR1 SQVTM, CDR2 ANQGSEA. The DNA for the CDR3 is TGCAGCGTTGAAGAGGGGACACTGGGGAAACTGTTTTTT. This sequence encodes CSVEEGTLGKLFF.

The gene calls are TRBV24-1 and TRBJ1-2; possibly TRBD1 for D (5 bases). From germline, CDR1 is KGHDR and CDR2 SFDVKD. The CDR3 runs 15 residues. Trimming removed 0 bases from V and 4 bases from J, with 11 bases in between. CDR3 protein: CATSDLRGPSYGYTF. The CDR3 region has the DNA TGTGCCACCAGTGATTTGAGGGGACCGTCCTATGGCTACACCTTC.

The chain links TRBV4-2 to TRBJ2-2; D remains unclear. The CDR3 totals 15 residues. Germline assignment: CDR1 LGHNA and CDR2 YNFKEQ. Trimming left V 3 bases short and J 0 bases short, with 8 bases between. The CDR3: CASSQRSPNTGELFF. The CDR3, as DNA: TGTGCCAGCAGCCAGAGGTCACCGAACACCGGGGAGCTGTTTTTT.

This clonotype has only a few counts. The chain has TRBV20-1 and TRBJ2-5; D is perhaps TRBD2 (7 bases). CDR3 length: 15 amino acids. Germline CDR1 reads DFQATT; CDR2 reads SNEGSKA (reference sequence). Trimming stripped 3 bases from V and 3 bases from J, with 17 bases between. The DNA of the CDR3 is TGCAGTGCTAGTTACGGGGGGCCTGGGGAAGAGACCCAGTACTTC. This sequence encodes CSASYGGPGEETQYF.

The rearrangement links TRBV20-1 to TRBJ1-1; no definite D call. V was clipped by 6 bases and J by 0 bases, with 14 bases between them. The CDR3 consists of 14 residues. Germline-derived CDR1 and CDR2 are DFQATT and SNEGSKA (reference sequence). The CDR3 DNA sequence: TGCAGTGCCAACATTGCGACCTTGAACACTGAAGCTTTCTTT. Its translation is CSANIATLNTEAFF.

This chain connects TRBV28 to TRBJ2-1; TRBD2 agrees at 15 bases. V lost 3 bases and J lost 0; bases outside the gene matches: 6. This CDR3 is built from 19 residues. The V gene's germline CDR1 is MDHEN and CDR2 SYDVKM. DNA of the CDR3: TGTGCCAGCAGTTTTTCCGGACTAGCGGGGGGGAGCTCCTACAATGAGCAGTTCTTC. It encodes CASSFSGLAGGSSYNEQFF.

Notes on this clonotype: Being one base from a much bigger clone, this may be a read error. The gene calls are TRBV10-2 and TRBJ1-2; a weak D match, TRBD1 (5 bases). CDR1 and CDR2 from the germline V gene are WSHSY and SAAADI. The CDR3 spans 14 residues. The V end lost 6 bases, the J end lost 5 bases, and 16 bases lay between the germline ends. CDR3 sequence reads: CASRAGRGEYGYTF. The CDR3 DNA reads TGCGCCAGCAGGGCGGGACGAGGGGAATATGGCTACACCTTC.

V gene TRBV28 combines with J gene TRBJ2-1, with a possible D match to TRBD1 (6 bases). Trimming removed 6 bases from V and 3 bases from J, with 15 bases in between. The CDR3 is 15 residues long. CDR1 and CDR2 from the germline V gene are MDHEN and SYDVKM. The CDR3 is CASSSGARFYNEQFF. The CDR3 DNA follows: TGTGCCAGCAGCTCAGGGGCGCGCTTCTACAATGAGCAGTTCTTC. Combining the CDR3 with reference TRBV28 and TRBJ2-1 gives the whole variable domain DVKVTQSSRYLVKRTGEKVFLECVQDMDHENMFWYRQDPGLGLRLIYFSYDVKMKEKGDIPEGYSVSREKKERFSLILESASTNQTSMYLCASSSGARFYNEQFFGPGTRLTVL.

The rearrangement joins TRBV5-1 to TRBJ1-6; 8 bases line up with TRBD1. V lost 9 bases, J lost 9 bases, and 11 bases stayed unmatched. Germline values: CDR1 SGHRS, CDR2 YFSETQ. This CDR3 contains 14 residues. CDR3 nucleotides: TGCGCCATTTGGACAGGGACGCTGTTTTCACCCCTCCACTTT. Protein: CAIWTGTLFSPLHF.